Here is one TCR beta chain with its context. Source study methods: Amplification of reference gene primers was used by the study to estimate nucleated cell counts. Profiled with immunoSEQ multiplex PCR; TCRdb holds only in-frame clones, not every one. The V and J calls and clone size come from that table; D and trimming were worked out from the DNA. The sample contains over 200,000 clones, 70% to 90% of which appear only once. V lost 0 bases, J lost 7 bases, and 16 bases lay in between. This CDR3 region has 15 residues. The germline gives CDR1 LNHNV, CDR2 YYDKDF (reference sequence). These data belong to a study of blood T cell repertoires in COVID-19. At the level of the study: Donors in the United States, Italy and Spain gave samples during acute or convalescent COVID-19. In each case, the material was cDNA or gDNA derived from T cells, B-cell-depleted T cells, or PBMCs.

Sequenced sample: peripheral blood. The chain combines TRBV15 with TRBJ2-7; tentatively, D is TRBD2 (5 bases). The receptor was isolated from a woman aged 18-35 years who had recovered from COVID-19. The CDR3 protein is CATSRDRSAAGEQYF. For the CDR3, the DNA is TGTGCCACCAGCAGAGATCGGTCCGCGGCGGGTGAGCAGTACTTC.